Listed here are 10 T cell receptor beta chains from one sample, sequenced in a study of OX40 agonist ivuxolimab in advanced cancers. Some clones are missing from TCRdb's copy, which holds only in-frame ones; the method was immunoSEQ multiplex PCR. The sample has approximately 69,000 clones, roughly 80% seen once; the top ten hold approximately 7.2%. Sample: CD4+ or CD8+ T cells sorted from blood, taken in a trial of the OX40 agonist ivuxolimab. Source of these receptors: an adult with an advanced solid tumor such as melanoma, head and neck, liver or kidney cancer.

About this clone itself: Germline is not matched at one junction end, which may reflect a read error. This sequence joins TRBV19 and TRBJ2-5; 7 bases are shared with TRBD1. The J call is uncertain, as TRBJ2-7 better fits the DNA end. The CDR3 totals 14 residues. Germline CDR1 and CDR2: LNHDA and SQIVND (reference sequence). DNA for the CDR3: TGTGCCAGTAGTGGGCGGACAGGCTCCCACGAGCAGTACTTC. As protein: CASSGRTGSHEQYF.

The gene calls are TRBV30 and TRBJ2-5, with D unresolved. Trimming stripped 0 bases from V and 4 bases from J, with 6 bases between. The CDR3 sequence is 12 residues long. CDR1 is GTSNPN, CDR2 SVGIG, per germline (reference sequence). The CDR3 DNA is TGTGCCTGGAGTGTATTGACAGAGACCCAGTACTTC. It encodes CAWSVLTETQYF. The complete variable domain, with remaining parts taken from reference TRBV30 and TRBJ2-5, reads SQTIHQWPATLVQPVGSPLSLECTVEGTSNPNLYWYRQAAGRGLQLLFYSVGIGQISSEVPQNLSASRPQDRQFILSSKKLLLSDSGFYLCAWSVLTETQYFGPGTRLLVL.

This sequence joins TRBV5-8 and TRBJ2-7; TRBD2 aligns across 9 bases. J was trimmed by 2 bases and V by 1 base; bases with no gene match: 4. The CDR3 has 15 amino acids. Germline values: CDR1 SGHTS, CDR2 YDEGEE. In DNA, the CDR3 is TGTGCCAGCAGCTTGCGGCCTAGCGGGACCTACGAGCAGTACTTC. Translating it yields CASSLRPSGTYEQYF.

This clone was found once. The V call is TRBV16, the J call TRBJ1-1; D gene unclear. CDR1 is KGHSY, CDR2 FQNENV, per germline. V was shortened by 0 bases and J by 2 bases, with 10 bases between the two germline ends. This CDR3 has 15 residues. The CDR3 DNA is TGTGCCAGCAGCCAATCTGGCAGGACCAACACTGAAGCTTTCTTT. Its translation is CASSQSGRTNTEAFF.

A single count supports this clone. The chain combines TRBV19 with TRBJ2-7, with 12 bases aligning to TRBD2. Germline CDR1 reads LNHDA; CDR2 reads SQIVND (reference sequence). With V trimmed by 4 bases and J by 3 bases, 4 bases remained unmatched. The CDR3 is 15 residues long. The CDR3 sequence: CASSTRLAGVYEQYF. In DNA form, the CDR3 reads TGTGCCAGTAGTACTCGACTAGCGGGAGTCTACGAGCAGTACTTC. The full variable domain, its missing parts supplied by reference TRBV19 and TRBJ2-7, is DGGITQSPKYLFRKEGQNVTLSCEQNLNHDAMYWYRQDPGQGLRLIYYSQIVNDFQKGDIAEGYSVSREKKESFPLTVTSAQKNPTAFYLCASSTRLAGVYEQYFGPGTRLTVT.

This rearrangement joins TRBV9 to TRBJ1-2; D call uncertain. The V end was cut by 4 bases, the J end by 8 bases, with 18 bases between. Germline values: CDR1 SGDLS, CDR2 YYNGEE. The CDR3 is 14 amino acids. CDR3 bases: TGTGCCAGCAGCAACCCTCTGGTCCTGGGGGGCTACACCTTC. Translated: CASSNPLVLGGYTF.

The V call is TRBV30, the J call TRBJ1-2; the D gene is possibly TRBD1 (5 bases). The V end lost 5 bases, the J end lost 7 bases, and 11 bases lay between the germline ends. The germline V gene has CDR1 GTSNPN and CDR2 SVGIG (reference sequence). There are 11 residues in the CDR3. CDR3 in amino acids: CAWGHGGGYTF. As DNA, the CDR3 is TGTGCCTGGGGACACGGAGGTGGCTACACCTTC.

V usage is TRBV19 and J usage is TRBJ1-1, with D unresolved. Germline V gene data show CDR1 as LNHDA and CDR2 as SQIVND (reference sequence). Trimming took off 4 bases at V and 0 bases at J, with 6 bases between the two ends. The CDR3 sequence is 13 residues long. CDR3 coding DNA: TGTGCCAGTAGTACTACAGTGAACACTGAAGCTTTCTTT. Translating gives CASSTTVNTEAFF.

This clone was seen only once. The genes are TRBV9 and TRBJ1-1, with D possibly TRBD1 on 5 matching bases. The V end lost 6 bases, the J end lost 0 bases, and 12 bases lay between the germline ends. The CDR3 contains 14 residues. Germline CDR1 SGDLS, CDR2 YYNGEE. For the CDR3, the DNA is TGTGCCAGCACCCCGACAGCGATGAACACTGAAGCTTTCTTT. Translating gives CASTPTAMNTEAFF.

The chain recombines TRBV6-1 with TRBJ2-7, with D unresolved. The CDR3 contains 12 residues. Germline V lookup: CDR1 MNHNS, CDR2 SASEGT. Trimming removed 0 bases at V and 3 bases at J, with 3 bases between. This CDR3 reads CASSEAYYEQYF. The CDR3 DNA follows: TGTGCCAGCAGTGAAGCCTACTACGAGCAGTACTTC.